Below are 32 T cell receptor beta chains sequenced from a single sample in a study of T-cell reconstitution after alpha-beta-depleted transplantation in children. This sample's TCRbeta library carried unique molecular identifier barcodes. Each CDR3 protein is one row after TCRdb ran MiXCR on the PCR reads. Counted here are roughly 400,000 distinct CDR3 sequences, about a fifth occurring once; the ten biggest clones make up less than 4.5%. The source was PBMCs from the stem cell graft donor, collected from the stem cell graft. These receptors all come from a human donor who donated a stem cell graft to a child with acute myeloid leukemia.

This clonotype has a handful of counts. The chain carries TRBV5-1 and TRBJ2-5, with 7 bases lining up with TRBD2. The CDR3 covers 15 residues. Looked up from germline, CDR1 is SGHRS and CDR2 is YFSETQ. Germline trimming cut 3 bases from V and 2 bases from J; bases unmatched to any gene: 7. In DNA form, the CDR3 reads TGCGCCAGCAGCTGGGAGGGATTCCCTCAAGAGACCCAGTACTTC. It encodes CASSWEGFPQETQYF.

This chain links TRBV20-1 with TRBJ2-7, with D perhaps matching TRBD2 (5 bases). With 1 base removed from V and 0 bases from J, the gap between germline ends came to 16 bases. The CDR3 is made up of 16 amino acids. CDR1 is DFQATT and CDR2 is SNEGSKA in the germline V gene (reference sequence). CDR3 DNA: TGCAGTGCTAGAGGGACTGGGGAAATTAGCTCCTACGAGCAGTACTTC. As protein: CSARGTGEISSYEQYF.

The DNA of the CDR3 is TGTGCCAGCAGCCACGGACTAGCGGGAGATACGCAGTATTTT. The encoded protein is CASSHGLAGDTQYF. This chain uses TRBV3-1 with TRBJ2-3; 11 bases fit TRBD2. After removal of 3 bases from V and 5 bases from J, the junction contained 1 base not matched to a gene. CDR1 LGHDT and CDR2 YNNKEL come from the germline V gene (reference sequence). The CDR3 contains 14 residues.

The rearrangement joins TRBV12-3 or TRBV12-4 to TRBJ2-7; D unresolved. Trimming took off 6 bases at V and 0 bases at J, with 12 bases between the two ends. CDR3 length equals 14 residues. The CDR3 sequence is CASSFISSSYEQYF. CDR3 bases: TGTGCCAGCAGCTTTATTAGCAGCTCCTACGAGCAGTACTTC.

This chain connects TRBV10-3 to TRBJ2-7; no firm D call. The CDR3 covers 12 residues. Germline V gene data show CDR1 as ENHRY and CDR2 as SYGVKD. V was trimmed by 3 bases and J by 5 bases, leaving 8 bases between them. The CDR3 sequence is CAISEPGDEQYF. DNA for the CDR3: TGTGCCATCAGTGAACCGGGCGACGAGCAGTACTTC.

This clonotype was recorded only once. This chain links TRBV3-1 with TRBJ2-6, with D unclear. Per the germline V gene, CDR1 is LGHDT and CDR2 is YNNKEL (reference sequence). This CDR3 is built from 17 residues. V was pared by 1 base and J by 0 bases, with 10 bases between. CDR3 nucleotide sequence: TGTGCCAGCAGCCAAGCTGGGTATACCTCTGGGGCCAACGTCCTGACTTTC. This gives the protein CASSQAGYTSGANVLTF.

This chain uses TRBV20-1 with TRBJ2-3, with 8 bases fitting TRBD2. Germline values: CDR1 DFQATT, CDR2 SNEGSKA (reference sequence). With 1 base clipped from V and 4 bases from J, the junction kept 10 bases outside the gene matches. This CDR3 has 16 residues. CDR3 protein: CSARAVPGGLADTQYF. CDR3 bases: TGCAGTGCTAGAGCCGTACCGGGGGGGTTGGCAGATACGCAGTATTTT.

The V gene is TRBV12-3 or TRBV12-4, the J gene TRBJ2-1; possible D gene TRBD1, 6 bases. Trimming took 3 bases from V and 9 from J, leaving 12 bases between them. This CDR3 spans 13 amino acids. The CDR3 sequence: CASSFGRGTEQFF. The DNA for the CDR3 is TGTGCCAGCAGTTTTGGCAGGGGCACTGAGCAGTTCTTC.

V is TRBV7-8 and J is TRBJ2-3, with D uncertain. The germline V gene encodes CDR1 SGHVS and CDR2 FQNEAQ. This CDR3 region has 13 residues. The V and J ends lost 4 bases and 3 bases respectively, with 8 bases between them. CDR3 protein: CASSWSRTDTQYF. In DNA, the CDR3 is TGTGCCAGCAGCTGGTCTAGAACAGATACGCAGTATTTT. Drawing the rest from reference TRBV7-8 and TRBJ2-3, the complete variable domain is GAGVSQSPRYKVAKRGQDVALRCDPISGHVSLFWYQQALGQGPEFLTYFQNEAQLDKSGLPSDRFFAERPEGSVSTLKIQRTQQEDSAVYLCASSWSRTDTQYFGPGTRLTVL.

In this sample, this clonotype turned up many times. This rearrangement joins TRBV3-1 to TRBJ2-7; 7 bases align to TRBD1. Germline lookup yields CDR1 LGHDT and CDR2 YNNKEL (reference sequence). The CDR3 runs 14 residues. The trim removed 3 bases at V and 0 bases at J, leaving 2 bases unmatched. The CDR3 region has the DNA TGTGCCAGCAGCCAGAGACAGGGCTCCTACGAGCAGTACTTC. It specifies CASSQRQGSYEQYF.

The chain joins TRBV10-3 to TRBJ2-1; weak D call: TRBD2 (6 bases). V was trimmed by 10 bases and J by 5 bases, leaving 15 bases between them. The germline gives CDR1 ENHRY, CDR2 SYGVKD. This CDR3 is 13 amino acids long. This CDR3 reads CATGGLNNNEQFF. CDR3 bases: TGTGCCACCGGAGGGCTCAACAACAATGAGCAGTTCTTC.

The chain recombines TRBV6-1 with TRBJ2-2, with D possibly TRBD2 on 6 matching bases. Per the germline V gene, CDR1 is MNHNS and CDR2 is SASEGT. V was cut by 0 bases and J by 5 bases, with 13 bases left in between. The CDR3 is made up of 16 amino acids. CDR3 protein: CASSEASTRGTGELFF. The CDR3 DNA reads as TGTGCCAGCAGTGAAGCCTCGACCCGGGGGACCGGGGAGCTGTTTTTT.

The rearrangement links TRBV7-8 to TRBJ2-1; 9 nucleotides agree with TRBD2. Germline CDR1 SGHVS, CDR2 FQNEAQ. V lost 1 base to trimming and J lost 6 bases; unmatched junction nucleotides: 10. CDR3 length: 17 amino acids. Here the CDR3 DNA reads TGTGCCAGCAGCTTAGGAGGACTAGCGTCAAGTATCAATGAGCAGTTCTTC. It yields the protein CASSLGGLASSINEQFF.

The chain has TRBV2 and TRBJ2-6; D uncertain. Trimming stripped 5 bases from V and 3 bases from J, with 14 bases between. In germline, CDR1 is SNHLY, CDR2 FYNNEI. The CDR3 is 16 amino acids. The DNA of the CDR3 is TGTGCCAGCAGTCAATTGACCACCGTTGGGGCCAACGTCCTGACTTTC. It specifies CASSQLTTVGANVLTF.

This chain links TRBV6-1 with TRBJ2-3; 7 bases are a match to TRBD1. V shed 5 bases and J 3 bases; nucleotides not matched to a gene: 8. In germline, CDR1 is MNHNS, CDR2 SASEGT. This CDR3 has 15 amino acids. In DNA form, the CDR3 reads TGTGCCAGCAGTCTTCGGGACAGCGCTACAGATACGCAGTATTTT. It translates to CASSLRDSATDTQYF.

Note on this clonotype: A much larger clonotype is one base distant, so this may be a read error. The CDR3 spells CCASVRGAGTNEKLFF. The CDR3 region has the DNA TGCTGTGCTAGTGTTCGGGGGGCGGGAACTAATGAAAAACTGTTTTTT. The chain has TRBV20-1 and TRBJ1-4; D is possibly TRBD1 (6 bases). This CDR3 comprises 16 residues. Germline CDR1 and CDR2: DFQATT and SNEGSKA (reference sequence).

The genes are TRBV4-1 and TRBJ2-3; no clear D gene. The V and J ends lost 1 base and 5 bases respectively, with 7 bases between them. In germline, CDR1 is MGHRA, CDR2 YSYEKL. This CDR3 region has 13 residues. CDR3 nucleotide sequence: TGCGCCAGCAGCCAAGTCATAGGAGATACGCAGTATTTT. Protein: CASSQVIGDTQYF.

This clonotype was seen a few times. This chain connects TRBV20-1 to TRBJ2-1; 11 nucleotides match TRBD2. Looked up from germline, CDR1 is DFQATT and CDR2 is SNEGSKA (reference sequence). V was pared by 0 bases and J by 10 bases, with 8 bases of the junction left unmatched. There are 15 residues in the CDR3. CDR3 sequence reads: CSARDLRLAGSEQFF. CDR3 sequence (DNA): TGCAGTGCTAGAGATTTGAGACTAGCGGGATCGGAGCAGTTCTTC.

At least ten counts were recorded for this clonotype. The chain links TRBV29-1 to TRBJ1-2; 7 nucleotides line up with TRBD1. The CDR3 spans 13 residues. The V gene end was trimmed by 5 bases and the J gene end by 1 base; junction bases not matched to a gene: 4. In germline, CDR1 is SQVTM, CDR2 ANQGSEA. The CDR3 sequence: CSVRDSYNYGYTF. The DNA for the CDR3 is TGCAGCGTTCGGGACAGTTATAACTATGGCTACACCTTC.

The chain recombines TRBV24-1 with TRBJ2-5, with 7 nucleotides matching TRBD2. Losses at the gene ends were 1 base for V and 5 bases for J; bases not matched to a gene: 6. Germline V gene lookup returns CDR1 KGHDR and CDR2 SFDVKD. CDR3 length equals 15 residues. The CDR3 protein is CATSDFGGGGETQYF. The CDR3 coding sequence is TGTGCCACCAGTGATTTTGGCGGGGGTGGTGAGACCCAGTACTTC.

This clonotype was seen many times. The V gene is TRBV20-1, the J gene TRBJ2-5, with D possibly TRBD2 on 5 matching bases. Per the germline V gene, CDR1 is DFQATT and CDR2 is SNEGSKA (reference sequence). The CDR3 covers 14 residues. V was clipped by 5 bases and J by 5 bases, with 18 bases between them. The CDR3 is CSAYRTGSFETQYF. CDR3 coding DNA: TGCAGTGCTTACCGGACGGGGTCATTCGAGACCCAGTACTTC.

This clonotype was counted only a few times. The chain recombines TRBV6-5 with TRBJ1-1; a weak D match, TRBD1 (6 bases). Trimming took 2 bases from V and 1 from J, leaving 11 bases between them. Germline CDR1 and CDR2: MNHEY and SVGAGI. CDR3 length: 15 residues. This CDR3 reads CASSYTGQPNTEAFF. In nucleotides, the CDR3 is TGTGCCAGCAGTTACACCGGACAGCCGAACACTGAAGCTTTCTTT.

This clonotype was observed a handful of times. The genes are TRBV20-1 and TRBJ2-3; D unresolved. This CDR3 is built from 10 residues. V was cut by 5 bases and J by 5 bases, with 5 bases left in between. The V gene's germline CDR1 is DFQATT and CDR2 SNEGSKA (reference sequence). The CDR3 DNA is TGCAGTGCTGTTGGAGATACGCAGTATTTT. It translates to CSAVGDTQYF.

The V gene is TRBV6-2 or TRBV6-3, the J gene TRBJ2-1; 8 bases map to TRBD2. The germline V gene has CDR1 MNHEY and CDR2 SVGEGT. Trimming took 2 bases from V and 0 from J; bases not matched to a gene: 6. This CDR3 contains 17 residues. The CDR3 coding sequence is TGTGCCAGCAGTTACGGCGGGAGGACGGGCTCCTACAATGAGCAGTTCTTC. This translates into CASSYGGRTGSYNEQFF.

This chain connects TRBV5-1 to TRBJ2-5, with 10 bases fitting TRBD2. The germline CDR1 and CDR2 sequences are SGHRS and YFSETQ. There are 16 residues in the CDR3. The V gene end was trimmed by 4 bases and the J gene end by 3 bases; junction bases not matched to a gene: 9. The CDR3 loop reads CASSPVELAGKETQYF. The DNA of the CDR3 is TGCGCCAGCAGCCCCGTTGAACTAGCGGGGAAAGAGACCCAGTACTTC.

This clonotype was observed once. This chain links TRBV28 with TRBJ2-3, with 12 bases identical to TRBD2. This CDR3 region has 17 residues. The V gene end was trimmed by 3 bases and the J gene end by 2 bases; junction bases not matched to a gene: 6. Per germline, CDR1 MDHEN and CDR2 SYDVKM. CDR3 sequence (DNA): TGTGCCAGCAGTTTGTGGACTAGCGGGACTGCCACAGATACGCAGTATTTT. It codes for CASSLWTSGTATDTQYF.

The chain couples TRBV20-1 to TRBJ2-7; D might be TRBD2 (6 bases). This CDR3 has 14 residues. The germline gives CDR1 DFQATT, CDR2 SNEGSKA (reference sequence). V was cut by 1 base and J by 1 base, with 11 bases left in between. CDR3 sequence (DNA): TGCAGTGCTAGAGGGGAGGACGCGTCCTACGAGCAGTACTTC. Its protein product is CSARGEDASYEQYF.

This clonotype has a count of ten or more. The V call is TRBV29-1, the J call TRBJ2-7, with 10 bases matching TRBD2. The CDR3 sequence is 13 residues long. V dropped 3 bases and J dropped 4; count of bases not matched to a gene: 3. Germline V gene sequence: CDR1 SQVTM, CDR2 ANQGSEA. The CDR3: CSVEASGSYEQYF. CDR3 sequence (DNA): TGCAGCGTTGAGGCTAGCGGGAGTTACGAGCAGTACTTC.

The chain is built from TRBV20-1 and TRBJ2-1; 11 bases are shared with TRBD2. Germline trimming cut 2 bases from V and 9 bases from J; bases unmatched to any gene: 9. Germline-derived CDR1 and CDR2 are DFQATT and SNEGSKA (reference sequence). This CDR3 region has 15 residues. In nucleotides, the CDR3 is TGCAGTGCTAGATTCGTCACTAGCGGGAGTCCTGAGCAGTTCTTC. Its translation: CSARFVTSGSPEQFF.

This clonotype was observed many times. This chain uses TRBV10-3 with TRBJ2-7; D unclear. V dropped 0 bases and J dropped 3 bases, with 9 bases sitting between them. This CDR3 has 14 amino acids. The germline V gene has CDR1 ENHRY and CDR2 SYGVKD. In nucleotides, the CDR3 is TGTGCCATCAGTGAGTCGAGTAGAAGCTACGAGCAGTACTTC. Translating gives CAISESSRSYEQYF.

This clonotype was observed a handful of times. The genes are TRBV11-2 and TRBJ2-7, with 11 bases lining up with TRBD2. This CDR3 comprises 20 residues. Per germline, CDR1 SGHAT and CDR2 FQNNGV. Trimming at V came to 5 bases and at J to 2 bases, leaving 20 bases not matched to a gene. The CDR3 DNA sequence: TGTGCCAGCAGCCCTAACTCGCCCATCGGGACTAGCGGAGCTACCTACGAGCAGTACTTC. Amino acid sequence: CASSPNSPIGTSGATYEQYF. Using reference TRBV11-2 and TRBJ2-7 for the parts outside the CDR3, the full variable domain is EAGVAQSPRYKIIEKRQSVAFWCNPISGHATLYWYQQILGQGPKLLIQFQNNGVVDDSQLPKDRFSAERLKGVDSTLKIQPAKLEDSAVYLCASSPNSPIGTSGATYEQYFGPGTRLTVT.

This clonotype has more than one count but fewer than ten. V usage is TRBV15 and J usage is TRBJ2-7; 7 bases agree with TRBD1. This CDR3 is 16 amino acids long. CDR1 is LNHNV and CDR2 is YYDKDF in the germline V gene (reference sequence). Unmatched junction bases numbered 13, after V lost 5 bases and J lost 3 bases. In DNA form, the CDR3 reads TGTGCCACCAGCCCCGGCGGACAGGACATAAACTACGAGCAGTACTTC. Translation gives CATSPGGQDINYEQYF.